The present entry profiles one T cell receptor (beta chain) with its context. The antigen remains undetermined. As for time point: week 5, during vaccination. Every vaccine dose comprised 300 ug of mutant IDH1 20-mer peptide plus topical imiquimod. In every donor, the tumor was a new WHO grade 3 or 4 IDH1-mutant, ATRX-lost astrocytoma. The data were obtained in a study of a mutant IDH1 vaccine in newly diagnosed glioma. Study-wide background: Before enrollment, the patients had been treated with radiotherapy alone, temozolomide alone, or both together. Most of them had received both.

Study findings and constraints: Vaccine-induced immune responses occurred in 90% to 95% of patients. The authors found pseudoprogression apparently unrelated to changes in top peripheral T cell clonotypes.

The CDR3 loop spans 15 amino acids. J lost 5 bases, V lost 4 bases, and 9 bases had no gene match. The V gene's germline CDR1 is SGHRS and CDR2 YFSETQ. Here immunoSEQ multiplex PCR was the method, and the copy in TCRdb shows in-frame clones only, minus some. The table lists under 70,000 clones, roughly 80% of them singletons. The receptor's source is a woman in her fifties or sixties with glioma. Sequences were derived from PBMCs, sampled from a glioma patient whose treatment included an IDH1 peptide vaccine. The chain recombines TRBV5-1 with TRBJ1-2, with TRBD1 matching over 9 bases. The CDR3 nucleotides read TGCGCCAGCAGCGTTCAACAGGGGGCGGAATATGGCTACACCTTC. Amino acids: CASSVQQGAEYGYTF.